These 14 T cell receptor beta chains share one sample of origin, sequenced in a study of T cells in narcolepsy. Here immunoSEQ multiplex PCR was the method, and the copy in TCRdb shows in-frame clones only, minus some. This table holds 27,000 or so clones, approximately 85% found once. The sample was CD45RA- memory CD4+ T cells from PBMCs. These receptor sequences come from a human donor with narcolepsy.

This rearrangement joins TRBV6-4 to TRBJ1-1; D gene uncertain. CDR3 length: 13 residues. The V end lost 4 bases, the J end lost 5 bases, and 11 bases lay between the germline ends. Germline assignment: CDR1 MRHNA and CDR2 SNTAGT. The CDR3 reads CASSAQAGTEAFF. DNA for the CDR3: TGTGCCAGCAGTGCCCAGGCGGGAACTGAAGCTTTCTTT.

The CDR3 is CASSPDRARYSNQPQHF. DNA for the CDR3: TGTGCCAGCAGCCCAGACAGGGCGCGTTATAGCAATCAGCCCCAGCATTTT. The chain uses TRBV5-8 and TRBJ1-5; 7 nucleotides line up with TRBD1. CDR1 and CDR2 (germline): SGHTS, YDEGEE. The CDR3 has 17 residues. V lost 4 bases to trimming and J lost 0 bases; unmatched junction nucleotides: 10.

The rearrangement joins TRBV6-5 to TRBJ1-1; D remains unclear. From germline, CDR1 is MNHEY and CDR2 SVGAGI. Trimming removed 0 bases at V and 2 bases at J, with 13 bases between. The CDR3 sequence is 16 residues long. CDR3 residues: CASSYSSRPSNTEAFF. In nucleotides, the CDR3 is TGTGCCAGCAGTTACTCCTCCCGCCCTTCTAACACTGAAGCTTTCTTT.

The V gene is TRBV15, the J gene TRBJ2-1, with 13 positions matching TRBD2. Germline CDR1 and CDR2: LNHNV and YYDKDF (reference sequence). The CDR3 sequence is 19 residues long. The J segment lost 6 bases and the V segment lost 3 bases, leaving 14 bases of the junction unmatched. The CDR3 here is CATSSRGAGLAGFSNEQFF. The DNA for the CDR3 is TGTGCCACCAGCAGTAGGGGAGCGGGACTAGCGGGATTTAGCAATGAGCAGTTCTTC.

For the CDR3, the DNA is TGTGCCAGCAGCCAAGATGGGTTCCGGTATGGTTTCTCCTATCAGCCCCAGCATTTT. Translation: CASSQDGFRYGFSYQPQHF. This rearrangement joins TRBV14 to TRBJ1-5; D is ambiguous. CDR1 SGHDN and CDR2 FVKESK come from the germline V gene. V dropped 0 bases and J dropped 5 bases, with 23 bases sitting between them. CDR3 length equals 19 residues.

The gene calls are TRBV7-2 and TRBJ2-5, with D possibly being TRBD2 (5 bases). V gave up 3 bases and J gave up 5 bases, with 13 bases separating them. Per germline, CDR1 SGHTA and CDR2 FQGNSA. CDR3 size: 14 residues. Written as DNA, the CDR3 is TGTGCCAGCAGCTTGACCCGGGGTCTGGAGACCCAGTACTTC. It yields the protein CASSLTRGLETQYF.

The chain employs TRBV7-9 and TRBJ2-7, with D unresolved. Germline V gene lookup returns CDR1 SEHNR and CDR2 FQNEAQ (reference sequence). The CDR3 totals 12 residues. V was trimmed by 2 bases and J by 5 bases, leaving 7 bases between them. The CDR3 DNA sequence: TGTGCCAGCAGCTTAACTGGGAACGAGCAGTACTTC. It translates to CASSLTGNEQYF.

The rearrangement joins TRBV2 to TRBJ2-5; the D gene is possibly TRBD1 (5 bases). V was cut by 4 bases and J by 5 bases, with 17 bases left in between. Germline V lookup: CDR1 SNHLY, CDR2 FYNNEI. The CDR3 length is 15 residues. Here the CDR3 reads CASSGVGVGDETQYF. CDR3 sequence (DNA): TGTGCCAGCAGTGGGGTAGGGGTTGGAGACGAGACCCAGTACTTC.

Here the CDR3 DNA reads TGTGCCAGCAGTGATTACCCATATGTCTACGAGCAGTACTTC. Its protein is CASSDYPYVYEQYF. This rearrangement joins TRBV6-1 to TRBJ2-7; D unresolved. V lost 3 bases and J 3 bases, leaving 12 bases between the germline ends. This CDR3 comprises 14 residues. Per the germline V gene, CDR1 is MNHNS and CDR2 is SASEGT.

This clone was seen a handful of times. The V call is TRBV19, the J call TRBJ1-5; weak D call: TRBD1 (5 bases). The CDR3 is 14 amino acids. Germline assignment: CDR1 LNHDA and CDR2 SQIVND (reference sequence). V was shortened by 4 bases and J by 3 bases, with 10 bases between the two germline ends. The CDR3 reads CASSTRDLNQPQHF. Written as DNA, the CDR3 is TGTGCCAGTAGTACGCGGGACCTCAATCAGCCCCAGCATTTT.

The chain joins TRBV5-1 to TRBJ2-1; 8 bases map to TRBD1. The V segment lost 1 base and the J segment 7 bases; nucleotides outside the gene matches: 7. Germline V gene lookup returns CDR1 SGHRS and CDR2 YFSETQ. This CDR3 has 15 amino acids. CDR3 loop: CASSLSQRTGNEQFF. DNA of the CDR3: TGCGCCAGCAGCTTGTCCCAAAGGACAGGGAATGAGCAGTTCTTC.

CDR3 sequence: CASRHSGRLGRVGRYEQYF. The CDR3 DNA follows: TGTGCCAGCAGACATAGTGGACGACTAGGTAGAGTTGGGAGGTACGAGCAGTACTTC. The gene calls are TRBV2 and TRBJ2-5, with TRBD2 as a possible D gene (6 bases). The DNA end favors TRBJ2-7, so the J call may be wrong. CDR3 size: 19 residues. Per germline, CDR1 SNHLY and CDR2 FYNNEI.

The J gene is TRBJ2-3, the V gene TRBV7-9; 9 bases align to TRBD1. CDR1 and CDR2 (germline): SEHNR, FQNEAQ (reference sequence). The CDR3 contains 11 residues. V gave up 5 bases and J gave up 13 bases; unmatched junction bases: 4. CDR3 in DNA: TGTGCCAGCAGCGGGACAGGGTTAGAGTATTTT. It translates to CASSGTGLEYF. Full variable domain (outside the CDR3, taken from reference TRBV7-9 and TRBJ2-3): DTGVSQNPRHKITKRGQNVTFRCDPISEHNRLYWYRQTLGQGPEFLTYFQNEAQLEKSRLLSDRFSAERPKGSFSTLEIQRTEQGDSAMYLCASSGTGLEYFGPGTRLTVL.

The rearrangement joins TRBV12-5 to TRBJ2-5, with 9 bases matching TRBD2. From germline, CDR1 is LGHNT and CDR2 FRNRAP. V shed 7 bases, J shed 5 bases, and the junction held 8 bases outside the gene matches. The CDR3 is 14 amino acids. The CDR3 sequence: CASASSGRKETQYF. CDR3 DNA sequence: TGTGCTAGTGCCTCCAGCGGGAGGAAGGAGACCCAGTACTTC.